This TCR beta chain was identified in a study of T cells after yellow fever vaccination. Study at large: EM, EMRA, CM and Tscm memory subsets were separated by sorting (using CD3, CD45RA, CCR7 and CD95). The fractions with low cell numbers were processed using SMART-Seq v4 Ultra Low Input. Findings of the study overall: Boosting was followed by the reappearance of most primary-vaccination clones (roughly 96% CD4, about 90% CD8). Only a small proportion of the clonotypes turned up in both the CD4 and the CD8 compartments, likely arising from convergent recombination.

TCRdb re-analysed the 5' RACE reads in MiXCR, keeping a single row per CDR3 protein. The sample records some 9,600 distinct CDR3 sequences, around 4.7% being singletons. This CDR3 comprises 15 residues. The V and J ends lost 4 bases and 0 bases respectively, with 13 bases between them. Germline values: CDR1 SGHRS, CDR2 YFSETQ. The rearrangement uses TRBV5-1 and TRBJ1-1; TRBD1 might be the D (6 bases). The source is a man aged 18 to 29 who received the YFV17D yellow fever vaccine. Sequences were derived from PBMCs, either bulk or a sorted T-cell subset (CD4+, CD8+, memory, or dextramer-sorted; not recorded which), sampled more than 13 days after the first yellow fever vaccination. The DNA of the CDR3 is TGCGCCAGCAGCCTCGGACAGATTATGAACACTGAAGCTTTCTTT. Translating gives CASSLGQIMNTEAFF. Together with reference TRBV5-1 and TRBJ1-1, the CDR3 gives the full variable domain: KAGVTQTPRYLIKTRGQQVTLSCSPISGHRSVSWYQQTPGQGLQFLFEYFSETQRNKGNFPGRFSGRQFSNSRSEMNVSTLELGDSALYLCASSLGQIMNTEAFFGQGTRLTVV.